This T cell receptor beta chain was sequenced for a study of blood T cell repertoires in COVID-19. Study-wide context: The analysed material was cDNA or gDNA that came from T cells, B-cell-depleted T cells, or PBMCs.

In germline, CDR1 is SEHNR, CDR2 FQNEAQ (reference sequence). The CDR3 covers 13 residues. With 5 bases removed from V and 1 base from J, the gap between germline ends came to 8 bases. TCRdb keeps only in-frame clones here, not all; method: immunoSEQ multiplex PCR. Of about 120,000 clones detected, around 89% appear once; the ten largest clones hold around 30%. The TCR comes from a man aged 65 to 79 with active or convalescent COVID-19. The sample comprised peripheral blood. The V call is TRBV7-9, the J call TRBJ1-2; D is perhaps TRBD1 (5 bases). Here the CDR3 reads CASSPGHNYGYTF. The CDR3 DNA reads as TGTGCCAGCAGCCCCGGACATAACTATGGCTACACCTTC.